The source of this TCR beta chain is a study of beta chain features in type 1 diabetes. General study findings and limits: Compared to healthy donors, patients appeared to have naive, central memory and Treg TCRB repertoires that were more alike.

Since all of the isolated RNA was reverse transcribed, expressed TCRB transcripts were what got sequenced. Produced via immunoSEQ multiplex PCR; TCRdb's table is partial and in-frame only. The sample contains 350,000 or so clones, around a fifth of which appear only once. Turning to this clone: The antigen is unknown.

Cell sorting via CD45RO/CCR7/CD25/CD127/CD95/CD27 was performed to obtain CD4+ naive, central memory, regulatory and stem cell-like memory cells. Purities over 95% were achieved in all sorted populations. The CDR3 contains 14 residues. In germline, CDR1 is LNHDA, CDR2 SQIVND (reference sequence). Unmatched junction bases numbered 8, after V lost 8 bases and J lost 2 bases. The sequenced material came from naive CD4+ T cells from blood. The chain joins TRBV19 to TRBJ1-2; 7 nucleotides align to TRBD1. The receptor comes from a woman between 18 and 30 years old in good health. CDR3 nucleotide sequence: TGTGCCAGTGCTCGGACAGGCGAAAACTATGGCTACACCTTC. Its translation is CASARTGENYGYTF.